The 15 T cell receptor beta chains reported below all come from one sample, sequenced in a study of blood T cell repertoires in COVID-19. TCRdb keeps only in-frame clones here, not all; method: immunoSEQ multiplex PCR. The sample holds around 700,000 clones, around 90% seen once. Source material: peripheral blood. These TCRs come from a woman aged 18-35 years with acute or convalescent COVID-19.

The chain employs TRBV30 and TRBJ1-1; 12 positions agree with TRBD1. This CDR3 is built from 13 residues. Germline CDR1 GTSNPN, CDR2 SVGIG (reference sequence). With V trimmed by 5 bases and J by 11 bases, 9 bases remained unmatched. In nucleotides, the CDR3 is TGTGCCTGGGCCGGGACAGGGGGCACAAAGGCTTTCTTT. Protein product: CAWAGTGGTKAFF.

V is TRBV15 and J is TRBJ1-4; the D gene is possibly TRBD1 (6 bases). Germline CDR1 LNHNV, CDR2 YYDKDF (reference sequence). V gave up 0 bases and J gave up 7 bases, with 15 bases separating them. This CDR3 contains 16 residues. CDR3 nucleotide sequence: TGTGCCACCAGCAGAGAGAAAGGGGGAGGGAGTGAAAAACTGTTTTTT. Its protein is CATSREKGGGSEKLFF.

The chain recombines TRBV11-2 with TRBJ1-1; tentatively, D is TRBD1 (6 bases). V was trimmed by 10 bases and J by 1 base, leaving 16 bases between them. The CDR3 has 14 residues. CDR1 is SGHAT, CDR2 FQNNGV, per germline. CDR3 region: CATSASTGNTEAFF. DNA for the CDR3: TGTGCCACCTCCGCCTCGACAGGGAACACTGAAGCTTTCTTT. The full variable domain, in which reference TRBV11-2 and TRBJ1-1 provide the parts outside the CDR3, is EAGVAQSPRYKIIEKRQSVAFWCNPISGHATLYWYQQILGQGPKLLIQFQNNGVVDDSQLPKDRFSAERLKGVDSTLKIQPAKLEDSAVYLCATSASTGNTEAFFGQGTRLTVV.

CDR3 nucleotides: TGTGCCTGGAACCGAGTAGGACTAGCGGGGGGGCGAAGTGGGGAGCTGTTTTTT. Translated: CAWNRVGLAGGRSGELFF. The chain employs TRBV30 and TRBJ2-2; 15 bases are shared with TRBD2. The CDR3 sequence is 18 residues long. The V and J ends lost 4 bases and 8 bases, in that order; junction bases with no gene match: 14. CDR1 and CDR2 (germline): GTSNPN, SVGIG (reference sequence).

The chain combines TRBV6-2 or TRBV6-3 with TRBJ1-6, with 9 bases lining up with TRBD1. The germline V gene has CDR1 MNHEY and CDR2 SVGEGT. The CDR3 has 16 amino acids. Unmatched junction bases numbered 12, after V lost 5 bases and J lost 10 bases. CDR3 region: CASSPLPDRGGSPLHF. In nucleotides, the CDR3 is TGTGCCAGCAGTCCCCTCCCGGACAGGGGCGGCTCACCCCTCCACTTT.

The genes are TRBV18 and TRBJ2-7; D is uncertain. Germline-derived CDR1 and CDR2 are KGHSH and LQKENI. This CDR3 is 12 amino acids long. V dropped 3 bases and J dropped 0 bases, with 3 bases sitting between them. The DNA of the CDR3 is TGTGCCAGCTCACCCAACTCCTACGAGCAGTACTTC. Its translation: CASSPNSYEQYF.

V usage is TRBV15 and J usage is TRBJ2-5, with D perhaps matching TRBD1 (5 bases). CDR3 length: 14 residues. In germline, CDR1 is LNHNV, CDR2 YYDKDF (reference sequence). The V and J ends lost 0 bases and 1 base respectively, with 6 bases between them. The CDR3 here is CATSRDRAQETQYF. The CDR3 nucleotides are TGTGCCACCAGCAGAGACAGGGCCCAAGAGACCCAGTACTTC.

V is TRBV19 and J is TRBJ1-6; 9 bases are shared with TRBD1. With V trimmed by 3 bases and J by 6 bases, 6 bases remained unmatched. Germline assignment: CDR1 LNHDA and CDR2 SQIVND (reference sequence). This CDR3 comprises 16 residues. The CDR3 DNA reads as TGTGCCAGTAGTATCATCACAGGGGGCTCTAATTCACCCCTCCACTTT. Translated: CASSIITGGSNSPLHF.

This clone was counted a single time. The chain joins TRBV10-2 to TRBJ1-5, with 7 bases lining up with TRBD1. CDR1 is WSHSY, CDR2 SAAADI, per germline. With 7 bases clipped from V and 5 bases from J, the junction kept 8 bases outside the gene matches. This CDR3 is 14 amino acids long. The CDR3 sequence is CASNTDRDDQPQHF. The CDR3 DNA sequence: TGCGCCAGCAATACCGACAGGGATGATCAGCCCCAGCATTTT.

The V call is TRBV3-1 (or the pseudogene TRBV3-2), the J call TRBJ2-7; the match to TRBD1 covers 7 bases. The CDR3 has 16 amino acids. Per germline, CDR1 LGHDT and CDR2 YNNKEL (reference sequence). The V segment lost 3 bases and the J segment 2 bases; nucleotides outside the gene matches: 10. The CDR3 here is CASSQYRDSKAYEQYF. The CDR3 DNA sequence: TGTGCCAGCAGCCAGTACCGGGACAGTAAAGCCTACGAGCAGTACTTC.

This chain links TRBV6-5 with TRBJ1-2, with a weak D call TRBD1 (5 bases). The CDR3 has 11 residues. CDR1 and CDR2 from the germline V gene are MNHEY and SVGAGI. Trimming took 8 bases from V and 4 from J, leaving 8 bases between them. This CDR3 reads CASGQGYGYTF. The DNA for the CDR3 is TGTGCCAGCGGGCAGGGCTATGGCTACACCTTC.

This chain uses TRBV13 with TRBJ1-2, with TRBD1 identical over 8 bases. CDR3 length: 15 amino acids. After removal of 6 bases from V and 2 bases from J, the junction contained 8 bases not matched to a gene. The germline gives CDR1 PRHDT, CDR2 FYEKMQ (reference sequence). DNA for the CDR3: TGTGCCAGCAGGGTAAGACAGGGGAGGAACTATGGCTACACCTTC. The encoded protein is CASRVRQGRNYGYTF.

The DNA for the CDR3 is TGTGCCTGGAGTTCCCAGGGGAGTAATGAAAAACTGTTTTTT. Translated: CAWSSQGSNEKLFF. The chain is built from TRBV30 and TRBJ1-4; maybe TRBD1 (6 bases). V lost 2 bases, J lost 4 bases, and 11 bases lay in between. CDR1 and CDR2 from the germline V gene are GTSNPN and SVGIG (reference sequence). The CDR3 contains 14 residues.

This rearrangement joins TRBV30 to TRBJ2-2; tentatively, D is TRBD2 (5 bases). Germline V gives CDR1 GTSNPN, CDR2 SVGIG (reference sequence). CDR3 length: 12 residues. Trimming cost V 4 bases and J 3 bases, with 6 bases left between them. The CDR3 nucleotides are TGTGCCTGGAACGGGGACACCGGGGAGCTGTTTTTT. This sequence encodes CAWNGDTGELFF.

This chain links TRBV15 with TRBJ2-7; D possibly corresponds to TRBD2 (6 bases). Germline V lookup: CDR1 LNHNV, CDR2 YYDKDF (reference sequence). V was pared by 0 bases and J by 5 bases, with 11 bases between. CDR3 length: 14 residues. CDR3 amino acids: CATSRDGGVDEQYF. The CDR3 bases are TGTGCCACCAGCAGAGACGGCGGGGTGGACGAGCAGTACTTC.